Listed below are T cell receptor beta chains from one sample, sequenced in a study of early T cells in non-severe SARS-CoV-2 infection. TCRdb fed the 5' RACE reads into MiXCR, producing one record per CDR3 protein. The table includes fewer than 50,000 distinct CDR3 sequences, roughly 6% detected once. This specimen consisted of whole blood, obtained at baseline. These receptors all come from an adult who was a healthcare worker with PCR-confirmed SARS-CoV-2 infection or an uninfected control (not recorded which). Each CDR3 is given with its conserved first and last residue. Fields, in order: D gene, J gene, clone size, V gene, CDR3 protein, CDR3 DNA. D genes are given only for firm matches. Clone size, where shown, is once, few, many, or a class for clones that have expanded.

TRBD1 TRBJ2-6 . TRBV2 CASSLDRGQSGANVLTF TGTGCCAGCAGTTTGGACAGGGGGCAATCTGGGGCCAACGTCCTGACTTTC
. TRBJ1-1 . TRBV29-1 CSVLQGLNTEAFF TGCAGCGTTCTTCAGGGTTTGAACACTGAAGCTTTCTTT
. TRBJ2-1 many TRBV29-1 CSVRGSSYNEQFF TGCAGCGTGCGGGGTAGCTCCTACAATGAGCAGTTCTTC
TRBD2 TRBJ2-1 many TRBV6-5 CASSYAGGTYNEQFF TGTGCCAGCAGTTACGCGGGGGGGACCTACAATGAGCAGTTCTTC
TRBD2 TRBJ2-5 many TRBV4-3 CASSPGRNSGGRETQYF TGCGCCAGCAGCCCCGGAAGGAATAGCGGGGGGCGGGAGACCCAGTACTTC
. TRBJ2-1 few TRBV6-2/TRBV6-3 CASRELSYNEQFF TGTGCCAGCAGGGAACTTTCCTACAATGAGCAGTTCTTC
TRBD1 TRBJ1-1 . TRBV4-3 CASSQDPQGANTEAFF TGCGCCAGCAGCCAAGATCCGCAGGGGGCGAACACTGAAGCTTTCTTT
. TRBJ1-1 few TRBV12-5 CASGSRVTENTEAFF TGTGCTAGTGGTTCCAGGGTTACGGAGAACACTGAAGCTTTCTTT
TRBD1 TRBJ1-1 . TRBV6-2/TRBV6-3 CASSLQGTEAFF TGTGCCAGCAGTTTACAGGGGACTGAAGCTTTCTTT
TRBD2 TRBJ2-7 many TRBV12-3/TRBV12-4 CASRSGLAGGHEQYF TGTGCCAGCAGATCGGGACTAGCGGGGGGTCACGAGCAGTACTTC